This TCR beta chain derives from a study of blood T cell repertoires in COVID-19. About the research overall: COVID-19 samples, acute and convalescent, were from the United States, Italy and Spain. The cDNA or gDNA used as material had been derived from T cells, B-cell-depleted T cells, or PBMCs.

The V gene lost 4 bases and the J gene lost 5 bases, with 12 bases spanning the gap. CDR1 SGHRS and CDR2 YFSETQ come from the germline V gene. This CDR3 has 13 residues. Source study methods: It was from reference gene primer amplification that nucleated cell counts were estimated. The assay was immunoSEQ multiplex PCR, and TCRdb's table has in-frame clones only and misses some. V and J calls and clone size are copied from that table; D and trimming were computed from the DNA. The profile shows over 45,000 clones, 80% to 90% of them singletons. The TCR sequence derives from a woman older than 75 with acute or convalescent COVID-19. What was sequenced was peripheral blood. The gene calls are TRBV5-1 and TRBJ1-2; the D gene is possibly TRBD1 (6 bases). CDR3 region: CASSPTGRYGYTF. CDR3 bases: TGCGCCAGCAGCCCGACAGGCCGGTATGGCTACACCTTC.